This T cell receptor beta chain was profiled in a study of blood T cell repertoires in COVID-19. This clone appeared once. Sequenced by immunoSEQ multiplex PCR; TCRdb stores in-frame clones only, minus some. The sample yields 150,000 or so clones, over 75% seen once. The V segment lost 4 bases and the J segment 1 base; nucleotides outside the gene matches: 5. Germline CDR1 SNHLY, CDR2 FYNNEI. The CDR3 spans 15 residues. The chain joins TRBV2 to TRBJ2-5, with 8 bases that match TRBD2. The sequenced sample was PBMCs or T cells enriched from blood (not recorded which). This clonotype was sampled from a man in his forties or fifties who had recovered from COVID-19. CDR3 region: CASSVQRGSQETQYF. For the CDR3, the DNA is TGTGCCAGCAGTGTTCAGCGGGGGTCCCAAGAGACCCAGTACTTC.